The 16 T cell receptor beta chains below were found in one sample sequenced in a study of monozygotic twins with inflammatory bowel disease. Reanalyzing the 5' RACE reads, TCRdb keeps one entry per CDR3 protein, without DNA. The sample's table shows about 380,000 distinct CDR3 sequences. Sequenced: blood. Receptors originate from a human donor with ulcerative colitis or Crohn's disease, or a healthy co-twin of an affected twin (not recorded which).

The CDR3 loop reads CASSQVGRGFYNEQFF. The chain has TRBV3-1 and TRBJ2-1; TCRdb outputs TRBD1, but without DNA this stays unchecked. The CDR3 loop spans 16 amino acids. Germline values: CDR1 LGHDT, CDR2 YNNKEL (reference sequence).

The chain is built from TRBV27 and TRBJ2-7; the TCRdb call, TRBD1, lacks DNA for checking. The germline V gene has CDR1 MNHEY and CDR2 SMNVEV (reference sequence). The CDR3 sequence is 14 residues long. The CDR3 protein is CASSIRDNGYEQYF.

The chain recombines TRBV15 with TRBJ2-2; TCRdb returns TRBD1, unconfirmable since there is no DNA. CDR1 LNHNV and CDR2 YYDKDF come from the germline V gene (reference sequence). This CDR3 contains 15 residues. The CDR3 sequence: CATSRDLGGTGELFF.

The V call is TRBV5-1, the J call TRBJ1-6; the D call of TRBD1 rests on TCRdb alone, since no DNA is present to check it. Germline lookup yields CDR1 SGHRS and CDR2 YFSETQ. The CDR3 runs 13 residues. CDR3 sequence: CASSADSNSPLHF.

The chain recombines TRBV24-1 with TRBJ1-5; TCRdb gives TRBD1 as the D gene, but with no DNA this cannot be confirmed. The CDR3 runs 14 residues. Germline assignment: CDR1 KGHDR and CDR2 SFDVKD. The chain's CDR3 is CATSDTGGGQPQHF.

The CDR3 region is CSAEEVNEQFF. The V gene is TRBV20-1, the J gene TRBJ2-1. This CDR3 is built from 11 residues. Germline assignment: CDR1 DFQATT and CDR2 SNEGSKA (reference sequence).

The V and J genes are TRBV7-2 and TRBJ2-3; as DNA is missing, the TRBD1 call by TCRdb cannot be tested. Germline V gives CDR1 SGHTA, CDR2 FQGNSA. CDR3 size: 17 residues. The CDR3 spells CASSLTVGAGEGDTQYF. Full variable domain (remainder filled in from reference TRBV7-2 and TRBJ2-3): GAGVSQSPSNKVTEKGKDVELRCDPISGHTALYWYRQSLGQGLEFLIYFQGNSAPDKSGLPSDRFSAERTGGSVSTLTIQRTQQEDSAVYLCASSLTVGAGEGDTQYFGPGTRLTVL.

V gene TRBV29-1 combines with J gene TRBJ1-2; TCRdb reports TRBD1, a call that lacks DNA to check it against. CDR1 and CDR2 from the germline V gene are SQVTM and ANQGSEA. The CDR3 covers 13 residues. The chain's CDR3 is CSVEVLQGYGYTF.

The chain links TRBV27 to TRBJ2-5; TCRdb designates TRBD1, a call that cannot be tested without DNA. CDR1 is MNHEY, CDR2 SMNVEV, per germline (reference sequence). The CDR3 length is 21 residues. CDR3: CASSLWAPGQGMGGPQETQYF.

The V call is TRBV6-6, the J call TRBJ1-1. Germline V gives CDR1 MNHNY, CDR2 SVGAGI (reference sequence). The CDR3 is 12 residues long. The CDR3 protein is CASSYRQSEAFF.

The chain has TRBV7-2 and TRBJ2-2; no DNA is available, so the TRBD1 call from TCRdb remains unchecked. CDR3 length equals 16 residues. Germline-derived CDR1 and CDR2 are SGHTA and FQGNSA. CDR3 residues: CASSLYQGIGTGELFF. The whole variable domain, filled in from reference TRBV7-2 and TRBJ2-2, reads GAGVSQSPSNKVTEKGKDVELRCDPISGHTALYWYRQSLGQGLEFLIYFQGNSAPDKSGLPSDRFSAERTGGSVSTLTIQRTQQEDSAVYLCASSLYQGIGTGELFFGEGSRLTVL.

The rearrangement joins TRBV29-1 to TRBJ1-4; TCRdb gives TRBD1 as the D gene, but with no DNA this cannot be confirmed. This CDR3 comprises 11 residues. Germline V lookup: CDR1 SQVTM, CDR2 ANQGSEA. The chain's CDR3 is CSVERAGKLFF.

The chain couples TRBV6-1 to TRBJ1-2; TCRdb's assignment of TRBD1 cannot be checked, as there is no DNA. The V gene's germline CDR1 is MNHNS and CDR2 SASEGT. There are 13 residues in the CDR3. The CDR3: CASGQGANYGYTF.

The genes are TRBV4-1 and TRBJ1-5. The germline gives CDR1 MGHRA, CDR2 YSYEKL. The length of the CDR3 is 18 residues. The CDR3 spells CASSQDQGLRVENQPQHF.

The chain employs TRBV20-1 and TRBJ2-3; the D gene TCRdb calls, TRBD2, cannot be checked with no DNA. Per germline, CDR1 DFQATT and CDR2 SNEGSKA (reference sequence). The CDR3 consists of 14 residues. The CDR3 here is CSARRLAGIDTQYF.

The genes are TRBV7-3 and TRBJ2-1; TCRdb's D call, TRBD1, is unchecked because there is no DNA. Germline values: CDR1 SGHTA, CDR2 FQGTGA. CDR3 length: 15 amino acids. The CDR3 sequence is CASSSASGHDNEQFF.